Given below is one T cell receptor (beta chain) in context. The sample is drawn from a study of metastatic and nonmetastatic thyroid tumors. Thyroid surgery was performed in patients who had received no treatment beforehand. TCRdb re-called the PCR reads with MiXCR. The table includes fewer than 5,500 clones, 25% to 30% detected once. The V and J ends lost 3 bases and 5 bases respectively, with 13 bases between them. The CDR3 extends over 14 amino acids. Sequenced sample: adjacent normal tissue. J is TRBJ1-1 and V is TRBV12-3 or TRBV12-4, with a weak D call TRBD1 (6 bases). The clonotype was recovered from a female donor with papillary thyroid cancer or a benign thyroid nodule (not recorded which). Some clones in this sample may be carry-over from other donors' samples. CDR3 sequence (DNA): TGTGCCAGCAGTTTCGGGGGGCCCGGAACTGAAGCTTTCTTT. It specifies CASSFGGPGTEAFF.